This T cell receptor (beta chain) was sequenced during a study of cytotoxic CD8 clonotypes in ibrutinib-treated CLL. Findings and caveats of the study: There were differences in sampling times between sustained-remission and progressing patients.

Comments on this clone: What it recognizes is unknown.

Trimming cost V 5 bases and J 1 base, with 12 bases left between them. The CDR3 is 14 amino acids. The germline V gene encodes CDR1 SGHRS and CDR2 YFSETQ. The table came from immunoSEQ multiplex PCR; TCRdb's copy has only in-frame clones and leaves some out. Here the sample spans fewer than 400,000 clones, 67% being singletons. The chain employs TRBV5-1 and TRBJ1-1; D possibly corresponds to TRBD1 (5 bases). The TCR sequence derives from a human donor with chronic lymphocytic leukemia. The input for sequencing was PBMCs, taken after 36 months of ibrutinib treatment. CDR3 nucleotide sequence: TGCGCCAGCAGTACCGGGGGGACGAACACTGAAGCTTTCTTT. The encoded protein is CASSTGGTNTEAFF.